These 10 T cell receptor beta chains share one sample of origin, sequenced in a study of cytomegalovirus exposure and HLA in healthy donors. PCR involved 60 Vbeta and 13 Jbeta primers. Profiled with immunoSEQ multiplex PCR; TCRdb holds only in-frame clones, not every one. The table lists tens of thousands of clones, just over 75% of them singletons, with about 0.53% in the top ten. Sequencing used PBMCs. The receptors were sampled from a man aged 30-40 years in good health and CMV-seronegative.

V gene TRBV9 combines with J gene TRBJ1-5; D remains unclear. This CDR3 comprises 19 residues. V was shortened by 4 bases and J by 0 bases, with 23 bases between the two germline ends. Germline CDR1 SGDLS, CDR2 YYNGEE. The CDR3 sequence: CASSLPGGLDSYSNQPQHF. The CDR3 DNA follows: TGTGCCAGCAGCCTCCCGGGAGGTTTAGACTCATATAGCAATCAGCCCCAGCATTTT.

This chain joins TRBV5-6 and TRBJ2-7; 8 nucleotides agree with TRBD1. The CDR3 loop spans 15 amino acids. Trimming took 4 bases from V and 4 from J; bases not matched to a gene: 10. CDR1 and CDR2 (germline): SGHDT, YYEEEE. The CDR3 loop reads CASSPRTGIGYEQYF. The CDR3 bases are TGTGCCAGCAGCCCTAGGACAGGGATTGGGTACGAGCAGTACTTC.

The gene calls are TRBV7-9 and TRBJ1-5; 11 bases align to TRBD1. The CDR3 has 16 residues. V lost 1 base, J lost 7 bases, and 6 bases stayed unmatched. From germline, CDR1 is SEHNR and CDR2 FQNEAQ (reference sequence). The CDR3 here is CASSLGTGGLGQPQHF. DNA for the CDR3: TGTGCCAGCAGCTTAGGGACAGGGGGCTTAGGGCAGCCCCAGCATTTT.

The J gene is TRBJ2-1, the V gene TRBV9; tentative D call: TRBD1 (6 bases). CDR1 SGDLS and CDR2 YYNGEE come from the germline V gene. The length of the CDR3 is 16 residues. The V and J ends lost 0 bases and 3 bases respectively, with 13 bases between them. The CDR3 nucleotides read TGTGCCAGCAGCGTAGAAGGGACACCGATCTACAATGAGCAGTTCTTC. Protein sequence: CASSVEGTPIYNEQFF. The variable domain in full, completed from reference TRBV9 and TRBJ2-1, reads DSGVTQTPKHLITATGQRVTLRCSPRSGDLSVYWYQQSLDQGLQFLIQYYNGEERAKGNILERFSAQQFPDLHSELNLSSLELGDSALYFCASSVEGTPIYNEQFFGPGTRLTVL.

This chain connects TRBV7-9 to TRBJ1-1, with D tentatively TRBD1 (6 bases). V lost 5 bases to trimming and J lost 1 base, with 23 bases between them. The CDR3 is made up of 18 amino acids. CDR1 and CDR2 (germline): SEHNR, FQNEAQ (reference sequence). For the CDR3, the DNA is TGTGCCAGCAGCCTGGAGGGGGGAGGGCGGGGAAAGAACACTGAAGCTTTCTTT. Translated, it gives CASSLEGGGRGKNTEAFF.

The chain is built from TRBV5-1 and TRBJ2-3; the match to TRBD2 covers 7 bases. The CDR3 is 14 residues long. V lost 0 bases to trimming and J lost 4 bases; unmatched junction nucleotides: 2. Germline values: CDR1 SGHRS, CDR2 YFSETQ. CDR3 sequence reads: CASSLDAGADTQYF. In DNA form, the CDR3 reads TGCGCCAGCAGCTTGGATGCGGGAGCAGATACGCAGTATTTT.

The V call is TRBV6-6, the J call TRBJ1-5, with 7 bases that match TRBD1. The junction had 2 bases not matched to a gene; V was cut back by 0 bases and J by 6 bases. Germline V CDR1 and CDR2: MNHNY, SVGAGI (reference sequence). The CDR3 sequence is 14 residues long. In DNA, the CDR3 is TGTGCCAGCAGTTACTCAGGGGGCGGTCAGCCCCAGCATTTT. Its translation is CASSYSGGGQPQHF.

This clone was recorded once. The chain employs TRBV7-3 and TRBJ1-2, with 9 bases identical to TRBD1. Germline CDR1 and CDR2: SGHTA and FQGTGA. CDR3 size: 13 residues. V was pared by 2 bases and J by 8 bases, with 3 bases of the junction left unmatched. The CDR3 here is CASSLGTGYGYTF. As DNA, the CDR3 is TGTGCCAGCAGCTTAGGGACAGGGTACGGCTACACCTTC.

The CDR3 loop reads CASSPGSYEQYV. In DNA, the CDR3 is TGCGCCAGCAGCCCCGGGTCCTACGAGCAGTACGTC. The chain couples TRBV23-1 to TRBJ2-7, with no clear D. TRBV23-1 is known as an ORF, though its function is uncertain. The CDR3 length is 12 residues. V lost 6 bases to trimming and J lost 1 base, with 7 bases between them.

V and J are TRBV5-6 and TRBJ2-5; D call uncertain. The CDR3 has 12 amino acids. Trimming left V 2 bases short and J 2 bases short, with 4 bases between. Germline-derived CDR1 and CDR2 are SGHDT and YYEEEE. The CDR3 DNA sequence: TGTGCCAGCAGCTTTCTTCAAGAGACCCAGTACTTC. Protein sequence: CASSFLQETQYF.